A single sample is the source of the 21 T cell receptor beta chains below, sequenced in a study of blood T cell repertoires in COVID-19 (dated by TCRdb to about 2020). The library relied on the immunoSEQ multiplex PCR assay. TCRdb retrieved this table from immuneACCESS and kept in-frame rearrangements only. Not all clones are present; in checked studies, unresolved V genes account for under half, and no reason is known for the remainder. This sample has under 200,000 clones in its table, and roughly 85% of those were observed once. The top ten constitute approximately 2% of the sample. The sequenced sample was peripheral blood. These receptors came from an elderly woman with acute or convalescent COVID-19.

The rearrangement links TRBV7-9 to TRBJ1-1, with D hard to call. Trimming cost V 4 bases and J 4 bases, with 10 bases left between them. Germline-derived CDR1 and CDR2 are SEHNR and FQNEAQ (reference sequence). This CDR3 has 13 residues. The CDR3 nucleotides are TGTGCCAGCAGCTCTCCTGGAGCCACTGAAGCTTTCTTT. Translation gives CASSSPGATEAFF.

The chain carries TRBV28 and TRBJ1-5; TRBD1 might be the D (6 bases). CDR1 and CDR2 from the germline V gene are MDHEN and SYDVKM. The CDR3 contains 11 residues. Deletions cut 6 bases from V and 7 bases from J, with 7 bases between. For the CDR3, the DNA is TGTGCCAGCAGGAGGGGGCAGCCCCAGCATTTT. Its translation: CASRRGQPQHF.

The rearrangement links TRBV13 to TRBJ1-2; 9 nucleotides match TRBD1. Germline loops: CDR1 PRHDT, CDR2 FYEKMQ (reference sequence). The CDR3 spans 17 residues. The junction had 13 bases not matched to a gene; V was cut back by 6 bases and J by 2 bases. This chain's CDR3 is CASSFFTSTGGNYGYTF. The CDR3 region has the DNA TGTGCCAGCAGTTTTTTTACTTCGACAGGGGGGAACTATGGCTACACCTTC.

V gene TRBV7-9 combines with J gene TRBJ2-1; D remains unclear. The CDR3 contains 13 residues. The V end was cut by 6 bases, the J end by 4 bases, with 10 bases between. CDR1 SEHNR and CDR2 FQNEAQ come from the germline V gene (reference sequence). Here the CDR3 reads CASRKSRYNEQFF. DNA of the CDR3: TGTGCCAGCAGGAAATCTCGGTACAATGAGCAGTTCTTC.

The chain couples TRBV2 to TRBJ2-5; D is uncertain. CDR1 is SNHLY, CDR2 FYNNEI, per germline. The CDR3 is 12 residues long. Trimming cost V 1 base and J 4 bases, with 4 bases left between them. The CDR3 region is CASSEERETQYF. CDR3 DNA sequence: TGTGCCAGCAGTGAAGAGCGAGAGACCCAGTACTTC.

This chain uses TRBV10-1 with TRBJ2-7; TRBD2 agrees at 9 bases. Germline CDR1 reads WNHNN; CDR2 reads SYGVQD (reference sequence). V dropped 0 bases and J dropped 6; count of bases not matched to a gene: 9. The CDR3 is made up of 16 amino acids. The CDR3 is CASSESSGRRTAEQYF. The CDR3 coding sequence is TGCGCCAGCAGTGAGTCTAGCGGGAGACGTACCGCCGAGCAGTACTTC.

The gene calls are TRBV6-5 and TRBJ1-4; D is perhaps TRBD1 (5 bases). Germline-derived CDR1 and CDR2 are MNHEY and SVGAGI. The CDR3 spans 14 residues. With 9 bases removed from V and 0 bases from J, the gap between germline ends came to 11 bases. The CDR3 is CASGGSATNEKLFF. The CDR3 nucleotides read TGTGCCAGTGGGGGGTCCGCAACTAATGAAAAACTGTTTTTT.

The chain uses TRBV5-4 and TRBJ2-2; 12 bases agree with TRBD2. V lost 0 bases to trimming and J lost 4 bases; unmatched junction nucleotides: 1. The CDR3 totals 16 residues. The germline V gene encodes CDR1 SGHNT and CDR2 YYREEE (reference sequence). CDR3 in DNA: TGTGCCAGCAGCTTGGGACTAGCGGGGGTCACCGGGGAGCTGTTTTTT. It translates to CASSLGLAGVTGELFF.

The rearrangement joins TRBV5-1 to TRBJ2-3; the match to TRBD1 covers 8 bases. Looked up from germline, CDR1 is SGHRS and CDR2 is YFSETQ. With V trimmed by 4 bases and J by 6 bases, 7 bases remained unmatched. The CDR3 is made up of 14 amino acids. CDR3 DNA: TGCGCCAGCAGCATAGGGACAGGAGGGGATACGCAGTATTTT. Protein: CASSIGTGGDTQYF.

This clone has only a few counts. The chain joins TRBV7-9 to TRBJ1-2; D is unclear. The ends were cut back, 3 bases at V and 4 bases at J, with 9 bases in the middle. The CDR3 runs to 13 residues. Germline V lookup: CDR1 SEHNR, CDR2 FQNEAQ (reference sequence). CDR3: CASSLGGGYGYTF. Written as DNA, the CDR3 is TGTGCCAGCAGCTTGGGAGGTGGCTATGGCTACACCTTC.

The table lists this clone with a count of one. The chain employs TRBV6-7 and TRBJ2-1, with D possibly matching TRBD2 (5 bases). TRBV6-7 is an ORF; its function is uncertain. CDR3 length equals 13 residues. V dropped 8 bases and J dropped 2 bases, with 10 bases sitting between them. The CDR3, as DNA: TGTGCCAGCGCCACGGGGACCTACAATGAGCAGTTCTTC. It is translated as CASATGTYNEQFF.

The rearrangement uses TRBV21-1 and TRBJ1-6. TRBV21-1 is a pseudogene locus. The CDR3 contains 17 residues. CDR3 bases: TGTGCCAGCAGCATCGACGGGGATAGCTCCTATAATTCACCCCTCCACTTT. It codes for CASSIDGDSSYNSPLHF.

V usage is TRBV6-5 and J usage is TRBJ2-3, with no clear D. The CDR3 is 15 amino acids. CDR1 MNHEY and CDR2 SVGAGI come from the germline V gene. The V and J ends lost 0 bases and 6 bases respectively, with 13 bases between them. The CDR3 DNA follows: TGTGCCAGCAGTTACTCTCGCCAACTGAGGGATACGCAGTATTTT. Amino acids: CASSYSRQLRDTQYF.

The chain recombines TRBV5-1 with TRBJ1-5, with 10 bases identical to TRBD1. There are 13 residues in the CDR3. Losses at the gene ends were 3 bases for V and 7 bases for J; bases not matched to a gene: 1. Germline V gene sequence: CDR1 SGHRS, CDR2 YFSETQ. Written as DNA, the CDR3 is TGCGCCAGCAGCTGGGACAGGGGACAGCCCCAGCATTTT. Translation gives CASSWDRGQPQHF.

The CDR3 bases are TGCGCCAGCAGCTTGGACCGGGACAGGGCCATCTATGGCTACACCTTC. Translation gives CASSLDRDRAIYGYTF. The rearrangement joins TRBV5-1 to TRBJ1-2, with TRBD1 matching 9 bases. V gave up 0 bases and J gave up 4 bases; unmatched junction bases: 7. This CDR3 is 16 amino acids long. Germline V gives CDR1 SGHRS, CDR2 YFSETQ.

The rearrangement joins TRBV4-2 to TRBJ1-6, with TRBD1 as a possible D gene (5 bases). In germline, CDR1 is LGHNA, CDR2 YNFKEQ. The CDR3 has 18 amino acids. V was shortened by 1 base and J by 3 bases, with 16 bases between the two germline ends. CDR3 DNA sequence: TGTGCCAGCAGCCAAGGAGCACCCTCTCAGGGCTATAATTCACCCCTCCACTTT. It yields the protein CASSQGAPSQGYNSPLHF.

CDR3 in amino acids: CASSLGGWVTGELFF. The DNA for the CDR3 is TGTGCCAGCAGCTTGGGCGGGTGGGTCACCGGGGAGCTGTTTTTT. The chain links TRBV7-2 to TRBJ2-2, with a tentative D call TRBD2 (5 bases). This CDR3 comprises 15 residues. Germline assignment: CDR1 SGHTA and CDR2 FQGNSA. Trimming cost V 3 bases and J 4 bases, with 12 bases left between them.

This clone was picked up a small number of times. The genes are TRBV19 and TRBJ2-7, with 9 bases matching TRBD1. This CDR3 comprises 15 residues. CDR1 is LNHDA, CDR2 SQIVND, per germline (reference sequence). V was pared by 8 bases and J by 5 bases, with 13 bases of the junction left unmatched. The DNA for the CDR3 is TGTGCCAGTGCCTCCGCTGACAGGGGGGTGGACGAGCAGTACTTC. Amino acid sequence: CASASADRGVDEQYF.

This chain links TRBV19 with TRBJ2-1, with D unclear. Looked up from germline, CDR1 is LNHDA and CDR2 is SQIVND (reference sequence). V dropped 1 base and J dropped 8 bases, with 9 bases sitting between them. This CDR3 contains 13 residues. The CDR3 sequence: CASSIAFRDEQFF. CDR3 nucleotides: TGTGCCAGTAGTATAGCTTTCCGCGATGAGCAGTTCTTC.

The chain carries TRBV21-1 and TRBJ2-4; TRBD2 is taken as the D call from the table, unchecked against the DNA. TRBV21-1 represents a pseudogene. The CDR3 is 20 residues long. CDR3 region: CASSTRRTSGGALAKNIQYF. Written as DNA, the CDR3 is TGTGCCAGCAGCACTCGGCGGACTAGCGGGGGGGCCTTAGCCAAAAACATTCAGTACTTC.

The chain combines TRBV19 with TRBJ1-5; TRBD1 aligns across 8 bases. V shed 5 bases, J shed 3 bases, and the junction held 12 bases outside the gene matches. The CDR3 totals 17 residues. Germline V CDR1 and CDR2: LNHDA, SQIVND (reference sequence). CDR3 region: CASSPPGGTGNNQPQHF. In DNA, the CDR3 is TGTGCCAGTAGTCCCCCAGGGGGGACAGGAAACAATCAGCCCCAGCATTTT.